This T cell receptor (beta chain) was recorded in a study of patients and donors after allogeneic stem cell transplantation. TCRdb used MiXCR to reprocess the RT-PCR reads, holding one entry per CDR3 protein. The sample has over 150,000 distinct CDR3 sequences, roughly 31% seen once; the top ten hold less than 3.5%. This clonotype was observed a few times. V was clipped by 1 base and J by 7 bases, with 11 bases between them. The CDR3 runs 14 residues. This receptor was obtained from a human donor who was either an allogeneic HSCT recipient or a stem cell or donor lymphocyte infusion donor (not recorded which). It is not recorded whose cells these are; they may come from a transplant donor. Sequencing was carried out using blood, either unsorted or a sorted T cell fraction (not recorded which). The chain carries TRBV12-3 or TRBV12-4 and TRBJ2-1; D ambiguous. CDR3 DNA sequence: TGTGCCAGCAGTTTAGGGAGCCCTTGGAATGAGCAGTTCTTC. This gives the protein CASSLGSPWNEQFF.